The 15 T cell receptor beta chains reported below all come from one sample, sequenced in a study of CD8 T cells in ankylosing spondylitis. A single record per CDR3 protein comes from TCRdb applying MiXCR to the 5' RACE reads. The table lists under 150,000 distinct CDR3 sequences, around 13% of them singletons. The sequenced sample consisted of blood, either unsorted or a sorted T cell fraction (not recorded which). The receptors were gathered from a female donor with ankylosing spondylitis or in good health (not recorded which).

The chain combines TRBV20-1 with TRBJ1-1; D is undetermined. Between the trimmed V and J ends, which lost 0 bases and 1 base, there was a span of 9 bases. CDR3 size: 14 residues. Per germline, CDR1 DFQATT and CDR2 SNEGSKA (reference sequence). As DNA, the CDR3 is TGCAGTGCTAGAGATCGTCCAGAGAACACTGAAGCTTTCTTT. Translated: CSARDRPENTEAFF.

The genes are TRBV7-2 and TRBJ2-7; 7 bases map to TRBD2. This CDR3 region has 15 residues. Unmatched junction bases numbered 3, after V lost 1 base and J lost 0 bases. The germline V gene encodes CDR1 SGHTA and CDR2 FQGNSA. CDR3 in amino acids: CASSLGGGHSYEQYF. CDR3 coding DNA: TGTGCCAGCAGCTTAGGGGGAGGGCACTCCTACGAGCAGTACTTC.

There are a few counts of this clonotype. The genes are TRBV5-1 and TRBJ2-2; D remains unclear. The CDR3 has 14 amino acids. The V end lost 5 bases, the J end lost 2 bases, and 10 bases lay between the germline ends. Germline lookup yields CDR1 SGHRS and CDR2 YFSETQ. CDR3 region: CASSPVVNTGELFF. The CDR3 coding sequence is TGCGCCAGCAGTCCCGTAGTTAACACCGGGGAGCTGTTTTTT.

This clonotype has a count of ten or more. V and J are TRBV7-9 and TRBJ1-6, with a tentative D call TRBD1 (6 bases). CDR1 and CDR2 (germline): SEHNR, FQNEAQ (reference sequence). V gave up 3 bases and J gave up 12 bases, with 12 bases separating them. CDR3 length: 13 amino acids. CDR3 sequence (DNA): TGTGCCAGCAGCTTTGGACAGCCAGGACCCCTCCACTTT. It is translated as CASSFGQPGPLHF.

J is TRBJ2-5 and V is TRBV4-2; tentative D call: TRBD1 (6 bases). CDR1 is LGHNA and CDR2 is YNFKEQ in the germline V gene. The CDR3 totals 16 residues. V was pared by 4 bases and J by 5 bases, with 20 bases between. CDR3 loop: CASSPHHIQGPETQYF. CDR3 DNA: TGTGCCAGCAGCCCACACCACATTCAGGGGCCGGAGACCCAGTACTTC.

This clonotype was found many times. The V call is TRBV12-3 or TRBV12-4, the J call TRBJ2-7, with 7 bases lining up with TRBD1. The J segment lost 5 bases and the V segment lost 8 bases, leaving 6 bases of the junction unmatched. The CDR3 is made up of 12 amino acids. The CDR3 reads CASGSRGNEQYF. CDR3 DNA sequence: TGTGCCAGCGGGTCCAGGGGGAACGAGCAGTACTTC.

The V call is TRBV20-1, the J call TRBJ2-2; either TRBD1 or TRBD2 may fit D (5 bases each). Germline V CDR1 and CDR2: DFQATT, SNEGSKA (reference sequence). This CDR3 is built from 16 residues. The CDR3 DNA reads as TGCTGCGCTAGAGATGGGGGATCCGCCTTGATCGGGGAGCTGTTTTTT. Translating gives CCARDGGSALIGELFF.

This clonotype was observed at least ten times. The V gene is TRBV20-1, the J gene TRBJ2-2; the D is unclear. Germline V lookup: CDR1 DFQATT, CDR2 SNEGSKA (reference sequence). V lost 1 base to trimming and J lost 1 base, with 13 bases between them. There are 16 residues in the CDR3. The CDR3 coding sequence is TGCAGTGCTAGAGTCGGTCCTAGTTTGAACACCGGGGAGCTGTTTTTT. Residues: CSARVGPSLNTGELFF.

A few counts support this clonotype. This chain joins TRBV20-1 and TRBJ2-5; 11 bases match TRBD2. The CDR3 has 14 amino acids. Trimming removed 6 bases from V and 4 bases from J; junction bases left unmatched: 7. In germline, CDR1 is DFQATT, CDR2 SNEGSKA (reference sequence). The CDR3 DNA reads TGCAGTGCCGGAACCGGGACTAGCGGAGAGACCCAGTACTTC. It is translated as CSAGTGTSGETQYF.

This clonotype was counted many times. The chain has TRBV3-1 and TRBJ1-2; no firm D call. CDR3 length: 13 residues. Trimming took off 3 bases at V and 1 base at J, with 6 bases between the two ends. Germline CDR1 is LGHDT and CDR2 is YNNKEL (reference sequence). CDR3: CASSHGDNYGYTF. CDR3 nucleotide sequence: TGTGCCAGCAGCCACGGGGATAACTATGGCTACACCTTC. The complete variable domain, with remaining parts taken from reference TRBV3-1 and TRBJ1-2, reads DTAVSQTPKYLVTQMGNDKSIKCEQNLGHDTMYWYKQDSKKFLKIMFSYNNKELIINETVPNRFSPKSPDKAHLNLHINSLELGDSAVYFCASSHGDNYGYTFGSGTRLTVV.

This clonotype was detected once. With a much larger clone just one base away, this may be a read error. The chain couples TRBV18 to TRBJ1-4; TRBD1 might be the D (5 bases). The CDR3 contains 17 residues. CDR1 and CDR2 from the germline V gene are KGHSH and LQKENI. Here the CDR3 DNA reads TGTACCAGCTCACCACGGGAACCTTTAGCGGGACGTGAAAAACTGTTTTTT. Translating gives CTSSPREPLAGREKLFF.

This clonotype came up many times. CDR3 bases: TGCAGCGTTGATACCTACAGAGAGAGAGGCTATGGCTACACCTTC. Encoded protein: CSVDTYRERGYGYTF. The chain links TRBV29-1 to TRBJ1-2; D is undetermined. V was clipped by 3 bases and J by 4 bases, with 18 bases between them. The CDR3 is 15 residues long. The V gene's germline CDR1 is SQVTM and CDR2 ANQGSEA.

V is TRBV5-1 and J is TRBJ1-2; 10 bases are shared with TRBD1. CDR3 length equals 17 residues. The junction had 9 bases not matched to a gene; V was cut back by 4 bases and J by 0 bases. Germline-derived CDR1 and CDR2 are SGHRS and YFSETQ. The CDR3 reads CASSGGTGEWANYGYTF. Written as DNA, the CDR3 is TGCGCCAGCAGCGGCGGGACAGGGGAATGGGCTAACTATGGCTACACCTTC.

This clonotype was observed a handful of times. J is TRBJ2-2 and V is TRBV4-1; D is possibly TRBD1 (6 bases). V was pared by 3 bases and J by 7 bases, with 15 bases between. This CDR3 contains 15 residues. Germline loops: CDR1 MGHRA, CDR2 YSYEKL. CDR3 amino acids: CASSHGPQGGGELFF. The CDR3 DNA reads as TGCGCCAGCAGCCATGGGCCACAGGGTGGCGGGGAGCTGTTTTTT.

The sample holds a few counts of this clonotype. The rearrangement links TRBV7-6 to TRBJ2-1; possibly TRBD2 for D (7 bases). The CDR3 is 15 residues long. Trimming took off 1 base at V and 3 bases at J, with 10 bases between the two ends. The germline V gene encodes CDR1 SGHVS and CDR2 FNYEAQ. In DNA, the CDR3 is TGTGCCAGCAGCTTAGTCGGGGGGCTCTACAATGAGCAGTTCTTC. Protein product: CASSLVGGLYNEQFF.